The 16 T cell receptor beta chains below come from one sample, sequenced in a study of technical replicates of blood from several donors. TCRdb's table, derived via immunoSEQ multiplex PCR, lists solely in-frame clones and lacks some. The table records some 70,000 clones, about 89% of them present only once. The source material was PBMCs. Receptors were obtained from a human donor in good health. Some clones in this sample may be carry-over from other donors' samples.

This clone was recorded only once. V usage is TRBV7-2 and J usage is TRBJ1-5, with 7 bases matching TRBD1. Germline assignment: CDR1 SGHTA and CDR2 FQGNSA. The CDR3 totals 12 residues. The J segment lost 4 bases and the V segment lost 11 bases, leaving 5 bases of the junction unmatched. CDR3 residues: CAAGTANQPQHF. CDR3 nucleotides: TGTGCCGCCGGGACAGCGAATCAGCCCCAGCATTTT.

The chain carries TRBV10-3 and TRBJ2-5, with D tentatively TRBD1 or TRBD2 (5 bases each). Germline CDR1 ENHRY, CDR2 SYGVKD. Trimming took 10 bases from V and 4 from J, leaving 22 bases between them. The CDR3 contains 15 residues. CDR3 DNA sequence: TGTGCCACCAGGGTAGCGATGCAGGATGGAGAGACCCAGTACTTC. Its protein is CATRVAMQDGETQYF.

The CDR3 sequence: CASREFDEQYF. The CDR3 coding sequence is TGCGCCAGCAGGGAGTTTGACGAGCAGTACTTC. This rearrangement joins TRBV5-1 to TRBJ2-7; no clear D. There are 11 residues in the CDR3. The germline gives CDR1 SGHRS, CDR2 YFSETQ. Trimming left V 5 bases short and J 5 bases short, with 8 bases between. Based on the CDR3 plus reference TRBV5-1 and TRBJ2-7, the full variable domain is KAGVTQTPRYLIKTRGQQVTLSCSPISGHRSVSWYQQTPGQGLQFLFEYFSETQRNKGNFPGRFSGRQFSNSRSEMNVSTLELGDSALYLCASREFDEQYFGPGTRLTVT.

V and J are TRBV13 and TRBJ1-3; 9 bases are shared with TRBD1. This CDR3 contains 16 residues. Germline lookup yields CDR1 PRHDT and CDR2 FYEKMQ (reference sequence). J gave up 4 bases and V 6 bases, and 10 bases lay outside the gene matches. In DNA, the CDR3 is TGTGCCAGCAGGGATACCTACAGGGGGCGCGGAAACACCATATATTTT. This codes for CASRDTYRGRGNTIYF. The complete variable domain, with remaining parts taken from reference TRBV13 and TRBJ1-3, reads AAGVIQSPRHLIKEKRETATLKCYPIPRHDTVYWYQQGPGQDPQFLISFYEKMQSDKGSIPDRFSAQQFSDYHSELNMSSLELGDSALYFCASRDTYRGRGNTIYFGEGSWLTVV.

The V and J genes are TRBV5-1 and TRBJ1-2; D uncertain. There are 14 residues in the CDR3. V was trimmed by 5 bases and J by 6 bases, leaving 17 bases between them. Per germline, CDR1 SGHRS and CDR2 YFSETQ. As DNA, the CDR3 is TGCGCCAGCAGGGGAGGAACCGGGCAGGATGGCTACACCTTC. It encodes CASRGGTGQDGYTF.

The gene calls are TRBV27 and TRBJ1-1; 9 nucleotides line up with TRBD1. Germline V lookup: CDR1 MNHEY, CDR2 SMNVEV (reference sequence). J was trimmed by 1 base and V by 5 bases; bases with no gene match: 8. This CDR3 has 16 amino acids. The CDR3 coding sequence is TGTGCCAGCAGTCAGGACAGGGGAGAACCGAACACTGAAGCTTTCTTT. Protein sequence: CASSQDRGEPNTEAFF.

The gene calls are TRBV7-2 and TRBJ2-7; 8 bases agree with TRBD2. V dropped 1 base and J dropped 2; count of bases not matched to a gene: 4. This CDR3 is built from 15 residues. Germline CDR1 is SGHTA and CDR2 is FQGNSA. The CDR3 spells CASSLGLATTYEQYF. The CDR3, as DNA: TGTGCCAGCAGCTTAGGACTAGCGACTACCTACGAGCAGTACTTC. Supplemented by reference TRBV7-2 and TRBJ2-7, the full variable domain reads GAGVSQSPSNKVTEKGKDVELRCDPISGHTALYWYRQSLGQGLEFLIYFQGNSAPDKSGLPSDRFSAERTGGSVSTLTIQRTQQEDSAVYLCASSLGLATTYEQYFGPGTRLTVT.

The gene calls are TRBV5-6 and TRBJ1-1, with D perhaps matching TRBD1 (5 bases). Germline V gene sequence: CDR1 SGHDT, CDR2 YYEEEE. The CDR3 is 14 residues long. Trimming pared 5 bases from V and 4 bases from J, leaving 15 bases between. For the CDR3, the DNA is TGTGCCAGCAGACCCGGGGGGTTTGCCACTGAAGCTTTCTTT. Its translation is CASRPGGFATEAFF.

J is TRBJ1-2 and V is TRBV4-3; 9 nucleotides agree with TRBD1. In germline, CDR1 is LGHNA, CDR2 YSLEER. Trimming cost V 0 bases and J 6 bases; bases outside gene matches: 8. The CDR3 consists of 16 residues. CDR3 residues: CASSQDLWGQGDGYTF. DNA for the CDR3: TGCGCCAGCAGCCAAGATCTTTGGGGACAGGGCGATGGCTACACCTTC.

This chain joins TRBV9 and TRBJ2-5; TRBD2 is a possible D gene (5 bases). Trimming shortened V by 1 base and J by 3 bases, and 16 bases separated the two germline ends. This CDR3 is 16 amino acids long. From germline, CDR1 is SGDLS and CDR2 YYNGEE. CDR3 sequence reads: CASSVSPTRDEETQYF. The CDR3 bases are TGTGCCAGCAGCGTAAGTCCGACGAGGGATGAAGAGACCCAGTACTTC.

This clone was picked up one time. The rearrangement joins TRBV2 to TRBJ2-1; possible D gene TRBD2, 6 bases. The CDR3 runs 17 residues. V was trimmed by 6 bases and J by 1 base, leaving 19 bases between them. Germline-derived CDR1 and CDR2 are SNHLY and FYNNEI. The CDR3 protein is CASRLLGLRGSYNEQFF. The CDR3 DNA follows: TGTGCCAGCAGGCTCCTTGGTTTGCGGGGTTCCTACAATGAGCAGTTCTTC.

This chain uses TRBV7-8 with TRBJ2-7, with D perhaps matching TRBD1 (6 bases). Germline V gives CDR1 SGHVS, CDR2 FQNEAQ. With 8 bases removed from V and 4 bases from J, the gap between germline ends came to 18 bases. The length of the CDR3 is 14 residues. The CDR3 DNA sequence: TGTGCCAGCCTCCCCAGGGGTGACAGTTACGAGCAGTACTTC. This gives the protein CASLPRGDSYEQYF.

The V call is TRBV5-4, the J call TRBJ1-4; 9 nucleotides agree with TRBD1. In germline, CDR1 is SGHNT, CDR2 YYREEE (reference sequence). Trimming took 3 bases from V and 5 from J; bases not matched to a gene: 5. The CDR3 consists of 15 residues. DNA of the CDR3: TGTGCCAGCAGCTCTCGACAGGGGGGGAATGAAAAACTGTTTTTT. It encodes CASSSRQGGNEKLFF.

V is TRBV5-8 and J is TRBJ1-2; D ambiguous. The germline V gene encodes CDR1 SGHTS and CDR2 YDEGEE. The CDR3 is made up of 14 amino acids. Trimming took off 3 bases at V and 4 bases at J, with 13 bases between the two ends. In DNA form, the CDR3 reads TGTGCCAGCAGCTGGGGTGGAGGAAGCTATGGCTACACCTTC. Its translation is CASSWGGGSYGYTF.

The chain employs TRBV10-3 and TRBJ1-4; D is uncertain. This CDR3 is 14 amino acids long. V gave up 2 bases and J gave up 5 bases, with 9 bases separating them. Per germline, CDR1 ENHRY and CDR2 SYGVKD. The CDR3 region is CAISEAGGNEKLFF. The CDR3 DNA is TGTGCCATCAGTGAGGCGGGAGGAAATGAAAAACTGTTTTTT.

V gene TRBV27 combines with J gene TRBJ2-5; 7 nucleotides agree with TRBD1. The CDR3 sequence is 14 residues long. V was clipped by 5 bases and J by 2 bases; unmatched bases: 5. Germline loops: CDR1 MNHEY, CDR2 SMNVEV (reference sequence). CDR3 nucleotide sequence: TGTGCCAGCAGTCCTTGGGACAGACAAGAGACCCAGTACTTC. Amino acid sequence: CASSPWDRQETQYF.